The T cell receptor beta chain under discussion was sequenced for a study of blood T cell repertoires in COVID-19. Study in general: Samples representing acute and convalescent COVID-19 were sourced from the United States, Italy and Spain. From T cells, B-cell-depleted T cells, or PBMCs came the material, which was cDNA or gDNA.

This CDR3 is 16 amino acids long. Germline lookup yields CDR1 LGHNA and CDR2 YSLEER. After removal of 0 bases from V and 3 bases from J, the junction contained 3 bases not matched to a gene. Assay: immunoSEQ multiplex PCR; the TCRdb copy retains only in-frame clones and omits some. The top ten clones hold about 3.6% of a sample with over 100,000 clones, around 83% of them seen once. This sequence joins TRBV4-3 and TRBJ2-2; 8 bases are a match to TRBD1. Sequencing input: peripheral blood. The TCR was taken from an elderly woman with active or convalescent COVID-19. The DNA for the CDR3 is TGCGCCAGCAGCCAAGAACCAGGGGGCTACACCGGGGAGCTGTTTTTT. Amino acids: CASSQEPGGYTGELFF.